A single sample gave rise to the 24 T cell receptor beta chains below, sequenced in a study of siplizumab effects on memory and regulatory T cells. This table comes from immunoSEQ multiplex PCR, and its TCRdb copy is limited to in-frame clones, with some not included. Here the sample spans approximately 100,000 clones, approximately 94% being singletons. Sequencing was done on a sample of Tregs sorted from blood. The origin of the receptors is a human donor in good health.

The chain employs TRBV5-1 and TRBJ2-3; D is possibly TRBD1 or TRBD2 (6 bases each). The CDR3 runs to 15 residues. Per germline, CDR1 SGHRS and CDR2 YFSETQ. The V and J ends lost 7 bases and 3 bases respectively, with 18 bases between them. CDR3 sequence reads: CASALGGVRTDTQYF. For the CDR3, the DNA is TGCGCCAGCGCCCTGGGGGGCGTTCGGACAGATACGCAGTATTTT. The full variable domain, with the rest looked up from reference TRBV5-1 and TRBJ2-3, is KAGVTQTPRYLIKTRGQQVTLSCSPISGHRSVSWYQQTPGQGLQFLFEYFSETQRNKGNFPGRFSGRQFSNSRSEMNVSTLELGDSALYLCASALGGVRTDTQYFGPGTRLTVL.

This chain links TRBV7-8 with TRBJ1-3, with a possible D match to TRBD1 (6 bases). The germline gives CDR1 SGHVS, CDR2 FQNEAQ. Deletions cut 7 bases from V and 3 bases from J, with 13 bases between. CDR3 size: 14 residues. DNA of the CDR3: TGTGCCAGCAACCTGGGGGCTTTTGGAAACACCATATATTTT. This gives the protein CASNLGAFGNTIYF.

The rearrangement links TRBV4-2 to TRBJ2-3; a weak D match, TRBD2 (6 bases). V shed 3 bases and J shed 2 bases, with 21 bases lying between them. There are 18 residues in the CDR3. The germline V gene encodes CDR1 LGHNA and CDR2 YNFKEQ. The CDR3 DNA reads TGTGCCAGCAGCCACTCTAATCCGGGCAGGGACTCCACAGATACGCAGTATTTT. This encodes CASSHSNPGRDSTDTQYF.

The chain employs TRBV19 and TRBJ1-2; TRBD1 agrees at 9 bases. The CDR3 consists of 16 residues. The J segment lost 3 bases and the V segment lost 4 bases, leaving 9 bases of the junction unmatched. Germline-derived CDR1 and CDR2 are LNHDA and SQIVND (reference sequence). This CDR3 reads CASSTRRGTGHYGYTF. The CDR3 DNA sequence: TGTGCCAGTAGTACCCGTCGAGGGACAGGGCACTATGGCTACACCTTC.

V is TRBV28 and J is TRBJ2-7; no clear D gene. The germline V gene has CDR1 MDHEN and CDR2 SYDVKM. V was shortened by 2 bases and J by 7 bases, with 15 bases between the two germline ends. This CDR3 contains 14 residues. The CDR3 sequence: CASSLSGGLWEQYF. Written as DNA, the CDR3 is TGTGCCAGCAGTTTAAGTGGTGGGCTGTGGGAGCAGTACTTC.

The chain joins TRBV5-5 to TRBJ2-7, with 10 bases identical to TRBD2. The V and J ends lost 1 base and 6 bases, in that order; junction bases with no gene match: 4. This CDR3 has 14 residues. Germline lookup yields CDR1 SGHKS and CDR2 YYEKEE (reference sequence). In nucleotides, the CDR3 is TGTGCCAGCAGCTTGCTGGCTAGCGGGAGCGAGCAGTACTTC. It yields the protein CASSLLASGSEQYF.

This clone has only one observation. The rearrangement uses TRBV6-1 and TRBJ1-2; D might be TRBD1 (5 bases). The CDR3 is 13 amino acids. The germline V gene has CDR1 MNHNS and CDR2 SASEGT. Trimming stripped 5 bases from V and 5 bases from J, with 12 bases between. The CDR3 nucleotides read TGTGCCAGCAGTTCTTCAGGGATTTATGGCTACACCTTC. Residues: CASSSSGIYGYTF.

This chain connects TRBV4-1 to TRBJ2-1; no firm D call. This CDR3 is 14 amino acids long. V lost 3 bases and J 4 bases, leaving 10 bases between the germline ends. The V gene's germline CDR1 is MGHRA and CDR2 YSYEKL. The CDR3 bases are TGCGCCAGCAGCCATATAGCAGAGTACAATGAGCAGTTCTTC. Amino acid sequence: CASSHIAEYNEQFF.

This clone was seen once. The chain's CDR3 is CATSRQGTGFGFYEQYF. The CDR3 nucleotides read TGTGCCACCAGCAGACAAGGGACAGGGTTCGGCTTCTACGAGCAGTACTTC. This chain uses TRBV15 with TRBJ2-7; 9 positions agree with TRBD1. The germline V gene has CDR1 LNHNV and CDR2 YYDKDF (reference sequence). This CDR3 is built from 17 residues. V shed 2 bases, J shed 3 bases, and the junction held 11 bases outside the gene matches. The whole variable domain, remainder taken from reference TRBV15 and TRBJ2-7, is DAMVIQNPRYQVTQFGKPVTLSCSQTLNHNVMYWYQQKSSQAPKLLFHYYDKDFNNEADTPDNFQSRRPNTSFCFLDIRSPGLGDTAMYLCATSRQGTGFGFYEQYFGPGTRLTVT.

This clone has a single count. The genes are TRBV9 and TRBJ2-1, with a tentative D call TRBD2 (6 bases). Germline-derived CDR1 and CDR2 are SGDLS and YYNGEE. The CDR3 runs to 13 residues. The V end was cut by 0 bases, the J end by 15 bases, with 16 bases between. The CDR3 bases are TGTGCCAGCAGCGTAGCTCTAGTGGGAGGACTGTTCTTC. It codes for CASSVALVGGLFF.

CDR3 in amino acids: CASSEVGVRGQYF. CDR3 nucleotide sequence: TGTGCCAGCAGTGAGGTGGGGGTACGGGGGCAGTACTTC. This rearrangement joins TRBV2 to TRBJ2-7; tentatively, D is TRBD1 or TRBD2 (5 bases each). Trimming removed 3 bases at V and 9 bases at J, with 15 bases between. The germline gives CDR1 SNHLY, CDR2 FYNNEI. This CDR3 is 13 amino acids long.

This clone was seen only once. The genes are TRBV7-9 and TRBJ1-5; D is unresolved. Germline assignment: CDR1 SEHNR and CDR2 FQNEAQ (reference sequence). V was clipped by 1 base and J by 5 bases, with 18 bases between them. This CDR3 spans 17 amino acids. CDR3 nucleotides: TGTGCCAGCAGCTTAGTGTTTGCAGGCGCCCGGGATCAGCCCCAGCATTTT. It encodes CASSLVFAGARDQPQHF. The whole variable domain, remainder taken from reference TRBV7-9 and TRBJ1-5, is DTGVSQNPRHKITKRGQNVTFRCDPISEHNRLYWYRQTLGQGPEFLTYFQNEAQLEKSRLLSDRFSAERPKGSFSTLEIQRTEQGDSAMYLCASSLVFAGARDQPQHFGDGTRLSIL.

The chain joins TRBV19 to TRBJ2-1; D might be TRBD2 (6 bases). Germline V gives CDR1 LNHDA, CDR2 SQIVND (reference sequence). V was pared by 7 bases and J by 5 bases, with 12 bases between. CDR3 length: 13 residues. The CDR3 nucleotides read TGTGCCAGTACCGGCGGACTAAACAATGAGCAGTTCTTC. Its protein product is CASTGGLNNEQFF. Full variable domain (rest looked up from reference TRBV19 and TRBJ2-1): DGGITQSPKYLFRKEGQNVTLSCEQNLNHDAMYWYRQDPGQGLRLIYYSQIVNDFQKGDIAEGYSVSREKKESFPLTVTSAQKNPTAFYLCASTGGLNNEQFFGPGTRLTVL.

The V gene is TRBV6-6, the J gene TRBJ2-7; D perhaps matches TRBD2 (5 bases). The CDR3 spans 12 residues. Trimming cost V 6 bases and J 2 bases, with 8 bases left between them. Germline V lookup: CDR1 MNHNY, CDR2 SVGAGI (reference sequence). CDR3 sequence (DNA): TGTGCCAGCAGGACTAATACCTACGAGCAGTACTTC. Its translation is CASRTNTYEQYF.

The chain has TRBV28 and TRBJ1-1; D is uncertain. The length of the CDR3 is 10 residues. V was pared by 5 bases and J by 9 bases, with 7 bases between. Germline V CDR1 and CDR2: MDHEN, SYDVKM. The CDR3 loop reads CASSKYQAFF. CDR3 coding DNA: TGTGCCAGCAGTAAATACCAAGCTTTCTTT.

CDR3 bases: TGTGCCAGCAGCTTAGGAGGGCTAGCGGATAATGAGCAGTTCTTC. Translated, it gives CASSLGGLADNEQFF. V is TRBV7-7 and J is TRBJ2-1; 7 bases match TRBD2. The CDR3 spans 15 residues. With V trimmed by 1 base and J by 7 bases, 7 bases remained unmatched. Per germline, CDR1 SSHAT and CDR2 FNYEAQ (reference sequence).

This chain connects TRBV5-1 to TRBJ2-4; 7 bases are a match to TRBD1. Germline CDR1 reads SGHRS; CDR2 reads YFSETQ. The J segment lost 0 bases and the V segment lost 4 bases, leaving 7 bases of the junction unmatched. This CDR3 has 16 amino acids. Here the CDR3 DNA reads TGCGCCAGCAGCCTGAGACAGGGCTTAGCCAAAAACATTCAGTACTTC. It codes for CASSLRQGLAKNIQYF.

CDR3 in amino acids: CASSELHEQFF. CDR3 sequence (DNA): TGTGCCAGCAGTGAATTACATGAGCAGTTCTTC. This chain connects TRBV25-1 to TRBJ2-1; D is uncertain. The CDR3 totals 11 residues. The V gene's germline CDR1 is MGHDK and CDR2 SYGVNS. Trimming removed 1 base from V and 8 bases from J, with 3 bases in between.

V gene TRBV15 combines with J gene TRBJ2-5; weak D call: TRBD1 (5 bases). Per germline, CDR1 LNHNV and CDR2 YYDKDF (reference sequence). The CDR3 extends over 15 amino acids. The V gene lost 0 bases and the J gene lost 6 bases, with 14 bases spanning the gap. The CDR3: CATSRDRPGLKTQYF. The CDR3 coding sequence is TGTGCCACCAGCAGAGATCGCCCAGGGCTGAAGACCCAGTACTTC.

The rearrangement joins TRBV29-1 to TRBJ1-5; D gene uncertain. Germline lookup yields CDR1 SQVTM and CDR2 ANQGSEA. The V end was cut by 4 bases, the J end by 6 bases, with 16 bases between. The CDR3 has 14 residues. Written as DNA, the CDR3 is TGCAGCGTTGTTATAGGTACAAATAGTCAGCCCCAGCATTTT. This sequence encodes CSVVIGTNSQPQHF.

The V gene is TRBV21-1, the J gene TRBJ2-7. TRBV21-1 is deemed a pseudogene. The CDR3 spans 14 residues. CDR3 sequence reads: CASSHTTPHYEQYF. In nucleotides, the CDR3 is TGTGCCAGCAGCCATACCACCCCCCACTACGAGCAGTACTTC.

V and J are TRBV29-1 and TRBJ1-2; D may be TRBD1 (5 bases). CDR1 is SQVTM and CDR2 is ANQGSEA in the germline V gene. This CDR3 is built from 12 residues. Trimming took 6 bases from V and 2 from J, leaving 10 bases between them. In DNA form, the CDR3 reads TGCAGCGTGGGACGGGCGAACTATGGCTACACCTTC. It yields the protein CSVGRANYGYTF.

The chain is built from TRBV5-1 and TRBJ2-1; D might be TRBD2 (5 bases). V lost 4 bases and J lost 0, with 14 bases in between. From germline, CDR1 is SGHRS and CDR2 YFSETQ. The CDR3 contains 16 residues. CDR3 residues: CASSLADLSSYNEQFF. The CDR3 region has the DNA TGCGCCAGCAGCCTGGCGGACTTAAGCTCCTACAATGAGCAGTTCTTC.

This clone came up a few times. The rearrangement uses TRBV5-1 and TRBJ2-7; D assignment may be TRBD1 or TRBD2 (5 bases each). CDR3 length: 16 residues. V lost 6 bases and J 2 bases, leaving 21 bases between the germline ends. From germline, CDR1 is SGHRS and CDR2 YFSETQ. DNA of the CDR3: TGCGCCAGCAAGGGAACCACCGGGACGGCGACCTACGAGCAGTACTTC. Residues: CASKGTTGTATYEQYF.